This T cell receptor beta chain is drawn from a study of T cells after yellow fever vaccination. On the study more broadly: Fractions containing few cells were prepared with SMART-Seq v4 Ultra Low Input. General study results and limits: Contamination by abundant bulk-population clonotypes could be present in FACS-sorted repertoires. Booster samples showed a return of most primary-vaccination clones (under 97% CD4, approximately 90% CD8).

CDR3 length equals 14 residues. Per germline, CDR1 SGHTA and CDR2 FQGNSA. MiXCR was run by TCRdb on the 5' RACE reads, yielding one entry per CDR3 protein. The sample lists tens of thousands of distinct CDR3 sequences; 6.3% were seen once. Comment on this clonotype: One junction end does not reproduce the germline sequence, and a read error may be involved.

Specimen: PBMCs, either bulk or a sorted T-cell subset (CD4+, CD8+, memory, or dextramer-sorted; not recorded which), collected on the day of the yellow fever booster vaccination. V is TRBV7-2 and J is TRBJ2-7; perhaps TRBD1 as D (5 bases). This clonotype was obtained from a man aged 25 to 45 who received the YFV17D yellow fever vaccine. This CDR3 is CASSNAGSEIASHF. In DNA form, the CDR3 reads TGTGCCAGCAGCAATGCAGGGTCGGAGATCGCTTCGCACTTC.